What follows are 12 T cell receptor beta chains derived from one specimen sequenced in a study of shared clonotypes between healthy human individuals. Produced via immunoSEQ multiplex PCR; TCRdb's table is partial and in-frame only. The table records roughly 450,000 clones, 79% of them present only once. The material sequenced was PBMCs. Receptors originate from a woman in her thirties or forties in good health. Some clones in this sample may be carry-over from other donors' samples.

This chain connects TRBV5-6 to TRBJ2-5, with 7 bases fitting TRBD1. Trimming cost V 4 bases and J 3 bases; bases outside gene matches: 3. CDR3 length equals 13 residues. The V gene's germline CDR1 is SGHDT and CDR2 YYEEEE. The CDR3 sequence: CASSPTGKETQYF. CDR3 sequence (DNA): TGTGCCAGCAGCCCGACAGGGAAAGAGACCCAGTACTTC.

V is TRBV2 and J is TRBJ2-1; a weak D match, TRBD2 (6 bases). Germline-derived CDR1 and CDR2 are SNHLY and FYNNEI. V dropped 6 bases and J dropped 10 bases, with 13 bases sitting between them. This CDR3 contains 12 residues. CDR3 in amino acids: CASSTLAREQFF. The CDR3, as DNA: TGTGCCAGCAGCACACTAGCTCGGGAGCAGTTCTTC.

This chain links TRBV5-1 with TRBJ2-1; 7 bases line up with TRBD2. Germline values: CDR1 SGHRS, CDR2 YFSETQ. The ends lost 4 bases at V and 0 bases at J; junction bases unmatched: 4. The CDR3 is 15 residues long. CDR3 sequence: CASSLGGISYNEQFF. The CDR3 coding sequence is TGCGCCAGCAGCCTGGGGGGGATCTCCTACAATGAGCAGTTCTTC.

This chain links TRBV1 with TRBJ2-3; the table names TRBD2, a call not compared with the DNA. TRBV1 is annotated as a pseudogene. The CDR3 contains 15 residues. The CDR3, as DNA: TGCACCAGCAGCCAAGAAGAGCGGTCCGGGGATACGCAGTATTTT. Its protein product is CTSSQEERSGDTQYF.

This clone was observed a handful of times. This sequence joins TRBV5-5 and TRBJ2-7; 7 bases are a match to TRBD1. The CDR3 is made up of 14 amino acids. Losses at the gene ends were 4 bases for V and 7 bases for J; bases not matched to a gene: 11. Germline V gene sequence: CDR1 SGHKS, CDR2 YYEKEE (reference sequence). CDR3 nucleotide sequence: TGTGCCAGCAGCCGGGACAGTACCCGCGAAGAGCAGTACTTC. Protein: CASSRDSTREEQYF.

The chain has TRBV30 and TRBJ2-5; D may be TRBD2 (7 bases). CDR1 is GTSNPN and CDR2 is SVGIG in the germline V gene (reference sequence). CDR3 length: 16 residues. Trimming left V 5 bases short and J 5 bases short, with 24 bases between. Written as DNA, the CDR3 is TGTGCCTGGCGCCGACAAGGAGGGGGGGAATGGGAGACCCAGTACTTC. It specifies CAWRRQGGGEWETQYF.

This clone was found once. The rearrangement links TRBV5-6 to TRBJ2-7; the match to TRBD1 covers 7 bases. Germline-derived CDR1 and CDR2 are SGHDT and YYEEEE. The ends lost 5 bases at V and 8 bases at J; junction bases unmatched: 10. The CDR3 is made up of 13 amino acids. CDR3 coding DNA: TGTGCCAGCAGACCTCAGACAGGGAGCAAGCAGTACTTC. Amino acids: CASRPQTGSKQYF.

The chain recombines TRBV28 with TRBJ2-6, with D perhaps TRBD1 or TRBD2 (5 bases each). CDR1 and CDR2 from the germline V gene are MDHEN and SYDVKM. The CDR3 is 15 residues long. The ends were cut back, 5 bases at V and 4 bases at J, with 12 bases in the middle. The CDR3 DNA sequence: TGTGCCAGCAGTCCCACGGGGCCCGGGGCCAACGTCCTGACTTTC. Protein sequence: CASSPTGPGANVLTF.

The V and J genes are TRBV11-3 and TRBJ2-4, with 8 bases matching TRBD1. Germline V gene data show CDR1 as SGHNT and CDR2 as YENEEA. After removal of 5 bases from V and 8 bases from J, the junction contained 23 bases not matched to a gene. CDR3 length: 19 amino acids. The CDR3 protein is CASSPAYGLLGQGGDIQYF. The DNA for the CDR3 is TGTGCCAGCAGCCCGGCTTATGGACTTTTAGGACAGGGCGGAGACATTCAGTACTTC.

V is TRBV29-1 and J is TRBJ2-5; 8 nucleotides line up with TRBD1. The J call may be faulty, since TRBJ2-7 better matches the DNA end. CDR3 length: 14 amino acids. Germline V CDR1 and CDR2: SQVTM, ANQGSEA. The CDR3 nucleotides read TGCAGCGCCGTGACAGGGGTGCCTATCTACGAGCAGTACTTC. It translates to CSAVTGVPIYEQYF.

This clone was found once. The rearrangement joins TRBV5-1 to TRBJ2-1; D is possibly TRBD2 (6 bases). The CDR3 totals 15 residues. The V end lost 4 bases, the J end lost 6 bases, and 17 bases lay between the germline ends. CDR1 and CDR2 from the germline V gene are SGHRS and YFSETQ. The CDR3 DNA is TGCGCCAGCAGCCCGGCGGGACTCCCAATCAATGAGCAGTTCTTC. This gives the protein CASSPAGLPINEQFF.

The V and J genes are TRBV28 and TRBJ2-3, with D possibly TRBD2 on 6 matching bases. CDR3 length: 13 residues. Trimming took off 6 bases at V and 3 bases at J, with 10 bases between the two ends. CDR1 is MDHEN, CDR2 SYDVKM, per germline. The CDR3 is CASSRGTTDTQYF. CDR3 DNA: TGTGCCAGCAGCCGCGGGACGACAGATACGCAGTATTTT.